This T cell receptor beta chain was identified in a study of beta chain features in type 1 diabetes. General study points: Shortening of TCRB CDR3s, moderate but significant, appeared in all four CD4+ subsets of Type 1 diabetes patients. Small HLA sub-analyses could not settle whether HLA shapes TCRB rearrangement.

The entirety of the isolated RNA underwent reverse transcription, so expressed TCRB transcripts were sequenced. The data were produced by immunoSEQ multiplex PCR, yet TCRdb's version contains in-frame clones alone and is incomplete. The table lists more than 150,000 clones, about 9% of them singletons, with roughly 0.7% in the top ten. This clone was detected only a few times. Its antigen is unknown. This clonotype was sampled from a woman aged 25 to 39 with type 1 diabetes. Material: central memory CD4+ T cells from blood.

CDR3 sequence: CASRGLPGGSGTGELFF. CDR3 sequence (DNA): TGTGCCAGCAGAGGACTTCCAGGGGGCTCGGGCACCGGGGAGCTGTTTTTT. This chain connects TRBV27 to TRBJ2-2; 8 bases are a match to TRBD1. The germline CDR1 and CDR2 sequences are MNHEY and SMNVEV (reference sequence). V lost 6 bases and J lost 4; bases outside the gene matches: 13. This CDR3 comprises 17 residues.